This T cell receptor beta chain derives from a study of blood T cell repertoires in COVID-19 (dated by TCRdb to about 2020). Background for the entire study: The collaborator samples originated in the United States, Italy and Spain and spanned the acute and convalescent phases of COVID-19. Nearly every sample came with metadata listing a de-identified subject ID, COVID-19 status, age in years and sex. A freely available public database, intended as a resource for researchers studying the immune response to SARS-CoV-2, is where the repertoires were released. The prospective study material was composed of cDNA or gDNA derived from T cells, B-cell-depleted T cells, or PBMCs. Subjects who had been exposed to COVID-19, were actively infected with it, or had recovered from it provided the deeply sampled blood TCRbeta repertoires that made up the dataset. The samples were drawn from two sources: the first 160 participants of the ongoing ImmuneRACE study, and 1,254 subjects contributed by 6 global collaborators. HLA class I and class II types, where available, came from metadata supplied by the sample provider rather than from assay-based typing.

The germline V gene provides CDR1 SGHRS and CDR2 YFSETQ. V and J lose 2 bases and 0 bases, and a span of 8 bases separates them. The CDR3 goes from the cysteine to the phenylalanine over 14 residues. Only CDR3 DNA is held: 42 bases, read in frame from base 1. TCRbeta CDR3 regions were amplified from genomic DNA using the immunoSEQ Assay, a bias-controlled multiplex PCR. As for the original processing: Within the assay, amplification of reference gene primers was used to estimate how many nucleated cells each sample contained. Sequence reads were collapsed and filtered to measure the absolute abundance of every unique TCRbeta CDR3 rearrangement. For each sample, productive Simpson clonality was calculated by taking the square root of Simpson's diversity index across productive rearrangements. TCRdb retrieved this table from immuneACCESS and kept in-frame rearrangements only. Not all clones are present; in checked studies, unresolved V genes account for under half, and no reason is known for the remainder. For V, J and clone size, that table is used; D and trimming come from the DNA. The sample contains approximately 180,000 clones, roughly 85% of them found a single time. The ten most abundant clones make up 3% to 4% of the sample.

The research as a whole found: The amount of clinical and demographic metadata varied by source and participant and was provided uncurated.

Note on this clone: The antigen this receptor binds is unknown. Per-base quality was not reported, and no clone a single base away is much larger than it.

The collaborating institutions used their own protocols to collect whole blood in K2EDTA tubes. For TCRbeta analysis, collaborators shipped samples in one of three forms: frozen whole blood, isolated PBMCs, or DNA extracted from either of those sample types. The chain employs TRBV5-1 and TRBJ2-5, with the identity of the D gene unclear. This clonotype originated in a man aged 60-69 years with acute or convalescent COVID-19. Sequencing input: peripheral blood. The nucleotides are TGCGCCAGCAGCTTCGGTCGGGACCAAGAGACCCAGTACTTC. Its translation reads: CASSFGRDQETQYF.